This is a list of T cell receptor beta chains from one sample in a study of tumor and adjacent non-tumor tissue in lung cancer. TCRdb redid the calling of the multiplex PCR reads with MiXCR, one entry per CDR3 protein. The sample includes about 110,000 distinct CDR3 sequences, over 75% of them seen just once. Material: lung tumor tissue. The receptors derive from a man aged 70 or older with non-small cell lung cancer. The CDR3 runs from the conserved cysteine through the conserved F or W. A D gene is named only where the DNA matches it firmly. The size field is filled for only some rows; it gives once, few, many or a size class.

D	J	V	size	DNA	CDR3
TRBD1	TRBJ2-7	TRBV11-2	.	TGTGCCAGCACCCGAAGCAGGACAGGGGAGTCTGGGGACTACGAGCAGTACTTC	CASTRSRTGESGDYEQYF
.	TRBJ2-7	TRBV11-3	.	TGTGTCAGTAGCTTCACCGGTAAGACAGGAAGTAACGAGCAGTACTTC	CVSSFTGKTGSNEQYF
.	TRBJ1-1	TRBV4-1	.	TGCGCCAGCAGCCAATGTCTGAGGGGGGGGAACACTGAAGCTTTCTTT	CASSQCLRGGNTEAFF
.	TRBJ1-2	TRBV6-5	.	TGTGCCAGCAGTTATTCGCGGCGATTGGGCTACACCTTC	CASSYSRRLGYTF
.	TRBJ2-2	TRBV7-8	.	TGTGCCAGCAGCTTAGCTCAGAGCAGGGAAGCGTTTAACGGGGAGCTGTCTTTT	CASSLAQSREAFNGELSF
TRBD1	TRBJ2-3	TRBV27	once	TGTGCCAGCATTACCAGGGGGCGCACAGATACGCAGTATTTT	CASITRGRTDTQYF
.	TRBJ1-2	TRBV20-1	.	TGCAGTGATAAAGGAGATGGCTACATCTTC	CSDKGDGYIF
.	TRBJ1-2	TRBV29-1	.	TGCAGCGTTCTCCAGACGGAAGCCTGTGGCTACACATTC	CSVLQTEACGYTF
.	TRBJ2-7	TRBV5-6	.	TGTGGCAGCACCCCGACACTAGTGGGATGCCCGGGTAACTACGAGCAGTACTTC	CGSTPTLVGCPGNYEQYF
TRBD1	TRBJ1-2	TRBV14	.	TGTGGCAGCAGCCAAGGGAGGGGACAGCTATATGGCTACACCTTC	CGSSQGRGQLYGYTF
.	TRBJ2-3	TRBV28	.	TGTACCAGCAGTTTTCTGAACGGGAGTTTGTCAGATACGCAGTATTTT	CTSSFLNGSLSDTQYF
.	TRBJ1-2	TRBV29-1	.	TGCAGCGTTGAAGGAGGTGACAGCGTTAACCATAGCTACACCTTC	CSVEGGDSVNHSYTF
TRBD2	TRBJ2-6	TRBV20-1	.	TGCAGTGCTAGGCCCCCGGGAGGTCCAGGTGGGGCCAACGTCCTGAGTTTC	CSARPPGGPGGANVLSF
.	TRBJ2-1	TRBV6-5	.	TGTGCCGTCGGAAGGAGACTAGCAGGGGAATACAATGAGCAGTTCTTC	CAVGRRLAGEYNEQFF
.	TRBJ2-2	TRBV6-5	.	TGTGCCAGCAGTTACCCGTTAACGGGAGGTAACACAGGGGAGCTATTTTTT	CASSYPLTGGNTGELFF
.	TRBJ2-7	TRBV5-1	once	TGCGCCAGCGGAAGGTGGGGGATAGGAGACGTGCAGTACTTC	CASGRWGIGDVQYF
.	TRBJ1-5	TRBV5-4	.	TGTGCCAGTAGCGTGCAGGGCTGCAATCAGCCCCAGCATTTT	CASSVQGCNQPQHF
.	TRBJ2-3	TRBV10-3	many	TGTGCCATCAGTAGCGGAGTTCGCACAGATACGCAGTATTTT	CAISSGVRTDTQYF
TRBD1	TRBJ2-2	TRBV10-3	.	TGTGCCATCTCTACAGGGGCGAGTTACACCGGGGAGCTGTTTTTT	CAISTGASYTGELFF
.	TRBJ1-6	TRBV6-5	few	TGTGCCAGCAGTGACGGGGTGGGCACCTATAACTCACCCCTCCACTTT	CASSDGVGTYNSPLHF
TRBD1	TRBJ1-1	TRBV11-3	.	TGTGCCAGCATCTTAAAGACAGGGTGGATGAACACTGAAGTCTTCTTT	CASILKTGWMNTEVFF
.	TRBJ2-2	TRBV6-5	.	TGTGCCAGCAGTTACGGTATAGGGGGGGCCGGGGAGCTGTTTTTT	CASSYGIGGAGELFF
TRBD1	TRBJ1-2	TRBV29-1	.	TGCAGTGTTGAAGATAGTGGACAGGGAAGTGGCTACAGCTTC	CSVEDSGQGSGYSF
TRBD2	TRBJ2-1	TRBV14	.	TGTGCCAGCAGCCTAAAGCTGGGACTAGCTAACAATGAGCGGTTCTTC	CASSLKLGLANNERFF
.	TRBJ2-3	TRBV20-1	many	TGCAGTGCTAGAGATCAGACAGATACGCAGTATTTT	CSARDQTDTQYF
.	TRBJ2-3	TRBV12-3/TRBV12-4	.	TGTGCCAGCAGTTGGGCCCAACCCAGTTCGAGGGAGTATTTT	CASSWAQPSSREYF
.	TRBJ1-1	TRBV11-2	.	TGTGCAAGTAGCTTCGCCAATTCAAATAACACTGAAGCTTTCTTT	CASSFANSNNTEAFF
.	TRBJ2-5	TRBV11-1	.	TGTGCCAGCAGCCTGCGTAGGACTAATCAAGAGGCCCAATACTTC	CASSLRRTNQEAQYF
TRBD1	TRBJ2-6	TRBV6-5	.	TGTACCAGCAGTAGGACAGGGGGATCTGGGGCCAACGTCCTGACTTTC	CTSSRTGGSGANVLTF
.	TRBJ2-3	TRBV6-1	.	TGTACCAGCAGTTCACAGGGCACAGATACGCAGTATTTC	CTSSSQGTDTQYF
.	TRBJ2-2	TRBV28	.	TGTGCCAGCAGTTTAATTGGCTCGAACACCGGGGAACTGTTTTTT	CASSLIGSNTGELFF
TRBD1	TRBJ1-1	TRBV7-9	.	TGTGCCAGCAGTCCGGGACAGGGGTTGAACACTGATGCTTTCTTT	CASSPGQGLNTDAFF
.	TRBJ1-5	TRBV20-1	many	TGCAGTGCTAGAACCAGCCCGGGTCAGCCCCAGCATTTT	CSARTSPGQPQHF
.	TRBJ2-2	TRBV5-4	.	TGTGCCAGCGGCCCGCCGGGAGAGGGTTTGATGAACACCGGGGAGTTGTTTTTT	CASGPPGEGLMNTGELFF
.	TRBJ2-2	TRBV14	.	TGTGCCAGCAGCCATCGCGGCGGGGAACTGTTTTTT	CASSHRGGELFF
.	TRBJ2-1	TRBV4-1	.	TGCGCCAGTAGCTCGGGACTTTACAATCAGCAGTTCTTC	CASSSGLYNQQFF
.	TRBJ2-5	TRBV29-1	.	TGCAGCGTTGAAGAAGGGGGAGAGATTCAATACTTC	CSVEEGGEIQYF
.	TRBJ2-4	TRBV5-6	.	TGTGCCGGCAGCTCCACAAAGGAACTAGCCAAGAACATTCAGTACTTC	CAGSSTKELAKNIQYF
TRBD1	TRBJ2-1	TRBV11-1	.	TGTGTCAGCAGCCCCCAGCCGGGACAGGGGCCATATGAGCAGTTCTTC	CVSSPQPGQGPYEQFF
.	TRBJ1-2	TRBV12-3/TRBV12-4	.	TGTGCCACTAGTTTGACAGGAAGCTATGGCTACACCTTC	CATSLTGSYGYTF
TRBD1	TRBJ1-2	TRBV25-1	.	TGTGCCAGCACTGGGTCAGGGGGCTATGGCTACACCTTC	CASTGSGGYGYTF
.	TRBJ1-1	TRBV12-3/TRBV12-4	.	TGTGCCAGGAATTTTCGGGACACACAGAAAACTTTCTTT	CARNFRDTQKTFF
.	TRBJ1-1	TRBV20-1	.	TGTAGTGCTAGATCTTTCCGGGGAGTTCTGACTGAAGCTTTCTTT	CSARSFRGVLTEAFF
.	TRBJ2-1	TRBV5-4	.	TGTGCTATCAGCTCTGGGGGCAGGGTGGGGAATGAGCAGTTCTTC	CAISSGGRVGNEQFF
.	TRBJ2-5	TRBV4-3	.	TGCGCCACCAGCCAAGCCGGAGGGGTTGGACAAGGGACCCAGTACTTC	CATSQAGGVGQGTQYF
.	TRBJ2-5	TRBV29-1	.	TGCAGCGTTGTCGACTTATCTCGAGGGACCTATTACTTC	CSVVDLSRGTYYF
.	TRBJ2-7	TRBV11-2	.	TGTGCCAGCAGTCAACGAACCGAGCGCGAGCAGTACTTC	CASSQRTEREQYF
.	TRBJ1-6	TRBV29-1	once	TGTAGCGTTGAGCAAGAGCTTAATTCACTCCTCCACTTT	CSVEQELNSLLHF
.	TRBJ2-1	TRBV12-3/TRBV12-4	.	TGTGCCAGCAGTCTGAGATGGGGGTACAATGAGCAGTTCTTC	CASSLRWGYNEQFF
TRBD2	TRBJ2-7	TRBV10-3	.	TGTCTCATCAAACGGGCGGGGGGCTACGAGCACTACTTC	CLIKRAGGYEHYF
TRBD2	TRBJ2-3	TRBV20-1	once	TGCAGTGTTCCCGGGGCTAGCGGGGGCCTCACAGATACGCAGTATTTT	CSVPGASGGLTDTQYF
.	TRBJ2-5	TRBV5-4	.	TGTGCCAGTAGCTCCCTGGACAGCCAAGAGGCCCGGTACTTC	CASSSLDSQEARYF
TRBD1	TRBJ1-2	TRBV12-5	.	TGTGCTAGTGGTTTGTCTACGTTGACAGGGTGGGGCACCTTC	CASGLSTLTGWGTF
.	TRBJ2-3	TRBV4-2	.	TGTGCCAGCAGCCAAGCTCTAGGAAGCGTTACAGATATGCAATATTTT	CASSQALGSVTDMQYF
.	TRBJ2-5	TRBV6-2/TRBV6-3	.	TGTGTCAGCAGTGAACAGAGTGGGGGAACCCAGTATTTC	CVSSEQSGGTQYF
.	TRBJ2-2	TRBV10-1	.	TGCGCAATCAGGGCCCATTCGAGCACCGGGGAGCTGTTTTTT	CAIRAHSSTGELFF
.	TRBJ2-2	TRBV6-6	.	TGTGCCGGCAGTTACGCAAACTTCGATTGGATAGGGCCCACCGGGGAGCTGTTTTTT	CAGSYANFDWIGPTGELFF
.	TRBJ2-7	TRBV13	once	TGTGCCAGCAGATCAACCAGGGGGGATGAGCAGTACTTC	CASRSTRGDEQYF
.	TRBJ2-3	TRBV14	.	TGTCCCAGCACCCGGGACTCCAATACCACAGATACGCAGTATTTT	CPSTRDSNTTDTQYF